These 25 T cell receptor beta chains were all obtained from the same sample, sequenced in a study of Ad26.COV2.S vaccination and SARS-CoV-2 variants. Repertoires were generated with immunoSEQ multiplex PCR, while TCRdb's copy carries only in-frame clones and drops some. The sample lists around 170,000 clones, approximately 88% seen once, with 5% to 7% in the top ten. Specimen: peripheral blood, collected after recovery from COVID-19. The receptors come from a human donor who had recovered from COVID-19.

The rearrangement links TRBV11-1 to TRBJ2-7; possibly TRBD1 or TRBD2 for D (5 bases each). Germline V gene data show CDR1 as SGHAT and CDR2 as FQDESV (reference sequence). The CDR3 runs to 14 residues. Deletions cut 5 bases from V and 7 bases from J, with 18 bases between. As DNA, the CDR3 is TGTGCCAGCAGCACCTCCCCGGGACCCTTGGAGCAGTACTTC. Encoded protein: CASSTSPGPLEQYF.

This rearrangement joins TRBV5-1 to TRBJ2-5, with D uncertain. With 7 bases removed from V and 2 bases from J, the gap between germline ends came to 6 bases. Looked up from germline, CDR1 is SGHRS and CDR2 is YFSETQ. The CDR3 runs 11 residues. The CDR3 loop is CASRDQETQYF. In DNA form, the CDR3 reads TGCGCCAGCCGAGATCAAGAGACCCAGTACTTC.

With regard to this clone: The junction differs from germline at one of its ends, possibly a read error. This chain uses TRBV28 with TRBJ2-1, with 9 bases that match TRBD2. CDR1 and CDR2 (germline): MDHEN, SYDVKM. The CDR3 consists of 13 residues. This chain's CDR3 is CASKFSPGTSLVF. CDR3 DNA sequence: TGTGCCAGCAAATTTAGTCCCGGGACTAGCTTAGTCTTC. Complete variable domain (other parts from reference TRBV28 and TRBJ2-1): DVKVTQSSRYLVKRTGEKVFLECVQDMDHENMFWYRQDPGLGLRLIYFSYDVKMKEKGDIPEGYSVSREKKERFSLILESASTNQTSMYLCASKFSPGTSLVFGPGTRLTVL.

CDR3 DNA: TGTGCCAGCAGGGTAACTGGGGCCAACGTCCTGACTTTC. It specifies CASRVTGANVLTF. The V gene is TRBV27, the J gene TRBJ2-6; D is unclear. The CDR3 is 13 amino acids. Trimming shortened V by 6 bases and J by 2 bases, and 5 bases separated the two germline ends. Per the germline V gene, CDR1 is MNHEY and CDR2 is SMNVEV (reference sequence).

The chain links TRBV27 to TRBJ2-7; D gene ambiguous. Germline CDR1 reads MNHEY; CDR2 reads SMNVEV (reference sequence). The CDR3 covers 14 residues. V was shortened by 1 base and J by 0 bases, with 7 bases between the two germline ends. Here the CDR3 reads CASSLFASSYEQYF. The CDR3 DNA reads TGTGCCAGCAGTTTATTCGCCAGCTCCTACGAGCAGTACTTC.

CDR3 nucleotide sequence: TGCGCCAGCAGCCAAGGACACCGGTCCTACGAGCAGTACTTC. Protein sequence: CASSQGHRSYEQYF. The chain uses TRBV4-1 and TRBJ2-7, with D unclear. V lost 1 base and J lost 1, with 8 bases in between. Germline V gives CDR1 MGHRA, CDR2 YSYEKL. The CDR3 runs to 14 residues.

For the CDR3, the DNA is TGTGCCAGTAGTAATCCGGGGCCGGGGACTGAAGCTTTCTTT. Its translation is CASSNPGPGTEAFF. V and J are TRBV19 and TRBJ1-1; possibly TRBD1 for D (5 bases). The CDR3 has 14 amino acids. Germline V gives CDR1 LNHDA, CDR2 SQIVND (reference sequence). V gave up 4 bases and J gave up 5 bases, with 14 bases separating them.

CDR3 DNA: TGTGCCAGCAGCTTAGGGGGACAGGGGACTTATGGCTACACCTTC. Its protein is CASSLGGQGTYGYTF. The V gene is TRBV7-9, the J gene TRBJ1-2, with 10 bases that match TRBD1. The CDR3 sequence is 15 residues long. After removal of 1 base from V and 5 bases from J, the junction contained 4 bases not matched to a gene. In germline, CDR1 is SEHNR, CDR2 FQNEAQ (reference sequence).

This clone was found a few times. The V and J genes are TRBV5-1 and TRBJ2-7; perhaps TRBD1 as D (5 bases). The CDR3 totals 15 residues. Trimming cost V 0 bases and J 5 bases, with 15 bases left between them. Germline V lookup: CDR1 SGHRS, CDR2 YFSETQ. Written as DNA, the CDR3 is TGCGCCAGCAGCTTGGCCTGGCAGGGTTTCGACGAGCAGTACTTC. Translating gives CASSLAWQGFDEQYF.

The chain uses TRBV28 and TRBJ2-5; D is uncertain. There are 10 residues in the CDR3. From germline, CDR1 is MDHEN and CDR2 SYDVKM. The V end lost 6 bases, the J end lost 4 bases, and 3 bases lay between the germline ends. The CDR3 region is CASRGETQYF. CDR3 bases: TGTGCCAGCAGAGGAGAGACCCAGTACTTC.

This clone was picked up a small number of times. The chain combines TRBV5-4 with TRBJ2-7; 10 positions agree with TRBD1. With 5 bases clipped from V and 5 bases from J, the junction kept 7 bases outside the gene matches. This CDR3 comprises 14 residues. CDR1 is SGHNT and CDR2 is YYREEE in the germline V gene (reference sequence). CDR3 bases: TGTGCCAGCAGACGTACCGGGACAGGGGACGAGCAGTACTTC. Protein product: CASRRTGTGDEQYF.

J is TRBJ1-5 and V is TRBV6-2 or TRBV6-3; 8 bases map to TRBD1. J was trimmed by 4 bases and V by 5 bases; bases with no gene match: 10. There are 16 residues in the CDR3. Germline values: CDR1 MNHEY, CDR2 SVGEGT. The CDR3 DNA sequence: TGTGCCAGCAGTCATGACAGGGGTTATAGGAATCAGCCCCAGCATTTT. Translating it yields CASSHDRGYRNQPQHF.

This clone occurred a few times. J is TRBJ1-5 and V is TRBV7-8; D is uncertain. CDR1 and CDR2 from the germline V gene are SGHVS and FQNEAQ. Deletions cut 2 bases from V and 3 bases from J, with 11 bases between. The CDR3 has 15 amino acids. CDR3 sequence: CASSLWAGLNQPQHF. The CDR3 region has the DNA TGTGCCAGCAGCTTATGGGCAGGCCTCAATCAGCCCCAGCATTTT.

V gene TRBV4-1 combines with J gene TRBJ2-7, with a weak D call TRBD2 (6 bases). Germline V gene sequence: CDR1 MGHRA, CDR2 YSYEKL. The CDR3 sequence is 16 residues long. Trimming cost V 0 bases and J 4 bases, with 16 bases left between them. In DNA, the CDR3 is TGCGCCAGCAGCCAAGAATACTCTAGCGCATTATACGAGCAGTACTTC. Translating gives CASSQEYSSALYEQYF.

J is TRBJ2-1 and V is TRBV5-1; 10 nucleotides match TRBD2. After removal of 4 bases from V and 4 bases from J, the junction contained 5 bases not matched to a gene. The CDR3 runs to 15 residues. Germline V gene sequence: CDR1 SGHRS, CDR2 YFSETQ. The CDR3 coding sequence is TGCGCCAGCAGCCCCAGGACTAGCGGATACAATGAGCAGTTCTTC. Translating it yields CASSPRTSGYNEQFF.

This clone came up once. The V and J genes are TRBV9 and TRBJ1-4, with a weak D call TRBD1 (6 bases). V was shortened by 7 bases and J by 4 bases, with 14 bases between the two germline ends. In germline, CDR1 is SGDLS, CDR2 YYNGEE. CDR3 size: 14 residues. The CDR3 nucleotides are TGTGCCAGCGCAACAGGGCCGGTTAATGAAAAACTGTTTTTT. Protein sequence: CASATGPVNEKLFF.

J is TRBJ2-5 and V is TRBV5-1, with 14 bases matching TRBD2. The CDR3 loop spans 16 amino acids. With V trimmed by 3 bases and J by 2 bases, 3 bases remained unmatched. Germline CDR1 SGHRS, CDR2 YFSETQ. The chain's CDR3 is CASSSGTSGGQETQYF. The CDR3 DNA is TGCGCCAGCAGCTCCGGGACTAGCGGGGGTCAAGAGACCCAGTACTTC. The whole variable domain, remainder taken from reference TRBV5-1 and TRBJ2-5, is KAGVTQTPRYLIKTRGQQVTLSCSPISGHRSVSWYQQTPGQGLQFLFEYFSETQRNKGNFPGRFSGRQFSNSRSEMNVSTLELGDSALYLCASSSGTSGGQETQYFGPGTRLLVL.

This chain uses TRBV5-1 with TRBJ2-7, with TRBD2 matching 12 bases. The CDR3 extends over 13 amino acids. Germline V gene lookup returns CDR1 SGHRS and CDR2 YFSETQ. V shed 5 bases and J 5 bases; nucleotides not matched to a gene: 2. Here the CDR3 reads CASRLAGGNEQYF. The CDR3 nucleotides are TGCGCCAGCAGACTAGCGGGAGGTAACGAGCAGTACTTC. The whole variable domain, filled in from reference TRBV5-1 and TRBJ2-7, reads KAGVTQTPRYLIKTRGQQVTLSCSPISGHRSVSWYQQTPGQGLQFLFEYFSETQRNKGNFPGRFSGRQFSNSRSEMNVSTLELGDSALYLCASRLAGGNEQYFGPGTRLTVT.

V is TRBV7-8 and J is TRBJ1-2, with 7 bases lining up with TRBD1. V gave up 0 bases and J gave up 8 bases; unmatched junction bases: 12. This CDR3 contains 16 residues. The V gene's germline CDR1 is SGHVS and CDR2 FQNEAQ. The CDR3 is CASSLAGQGGYDGYTF. The CDR3 DNA reads TGTGCCAGCAGCTTAGCGGGGCAGGGGGGCTATGACGGCTACACCTTC.

The chain employs TRBV7-9 and TRBJ2-5; D unresolved. The V end lost 6 bases, the J end lost 4 bases, and 6 bases lay between the germline ends. CDR3 length: 11 amino acids. Germline V gene data show CDR1 as SEHNR and CDR2 as FQNEAQ (reference sequence). The CDR3 region has the DNA TGTGCCAGCAGGGGTGGAGAGACCCAGTACTTC. It encodes CASRGGETQYF.

The chain couples TRBV7-9 to TRBJ1-4, with TRBD1 matching over 11 bases. Trimming cost V 4 bases and J 2 bases; bases outside gene matches: 6. Germline CDR1 reads SEHNR; CDR2 reads FQNEAQ (reference sequence). The CDR3 loop spans 17 amino acids. CDR3 region: CASSSWTGGRTNEKLFF. The CDR3 nucleotides are TGTGCCAGCAGCTCATGGACAGGGGGCCGTACTAATGAAAAACTGTTTTTT.

The rearrangement uses TRBV28 and TRBJ1-3; D is unresolved. Trimming shortened V by 5 bases and J by 0 bases, and 8 bases separated the two germline ends. The germline V gene encodes CDR1 MDHEN and CDR2 SYDVKM. The CDR3 has 14 amino acids. As DNA, the CDR3 is TGTGCCAGCAGTGACACGGACTCTGGAAACACCATATATTTT. The encoded protein is CASSDTDSGNTIYF.

The chain carries TRBV3-1 (or the pseudogene TRBV3-2) and TRBJ2-7; maybe TRBD1 (6 bases). Germline V lookup: CDR1 LGHDT, CDR2 YNNKEL (reference sequence). V was shortened by 4 bases and J by 3 bases, with 13 bases between the two germline ends. The CDR3 contains 14 residues. Here the CDR3 reads CASSPGQIIYEQYF. The CDR3 DNA follows: TGTGCCAGCAGCCCCGGACAGATAATCTACGAGCAGTACTTC.

In its sample, this clone was seen once. The chain joins TRBV29-1 to TRBJ2-1, with TRBD2 as a possible D gene (5 bases). Germline values: CDR1 SQVTM, CDR2 ANQGSEA. Trimming left V 2 bases short and J 15 bases short, with 14 bases between. This CDR3 is built from 11 residues. Written as DNA, the CDR3 is TGCAGCGTTGAAAAAGCGGCTGGCGGGTTCTTC. Translated, it gives CSVEKAAGGFF.

The chain recombines TRBV7-3 with TRBJ2-2; the D is unclear. Trimming cost V 0 bases and J 5 bases, with 25 bases left between them. This CDR3 is built from 20 residues. Germline CDR1 reads SGHTA; CDR2 reads FQGTGA. Here the CDR3 DNA reads TGTGCCAGCAGCTTAACTCCTAGGATTAGGGCGGTAAAACCTACCGGGGAGCTGTTTTTT. Translating gives CASSLTPRIRAVKPTGELFF.